A selection of T cell receptor beta chains follows, all from one sample in a study of cytomegalovirus exposure and HLA in healthy donors. Sequencing was performed with immunoSEQ multiplex PCR; in TCRdb, only in-frame clones are kept and a portion is missing. Among over 100,000 clones listed, 88% were seen once. The specimen was PBMCs. All receptors come from a woman between 18 and 29 years old in good health and CMV-seropositive. CDR3s include the opening cysteine and the closing phenylalanine or tryptophan. Each record gives: D gene, V gene, clone size, J gene, CDR3 DNA, CDR3 protein. D genes are given only for firm matches. Rows give clone size only sometimes, using once, few, many, or a class for an expanded clone.

.	TRBV25-1	few	TRBJ1-2	TGTGCCAGCAGTGAAATAGACAGGCCCTTC	CASSEIDRPF
TRBD1	TRBV6-1	.	TRBJ1-2	TGTGCCAGTCGGACAGGGGGCTCCTATGGCTACACCTTC	CASRTGGSYGYTF
TRBD1	TRBV6-6	.	TRBJ2-7	TGTGCCAGCAGTCCGGGACAGGGTTACTCCTACGAGCAGTACTTC	CASSPGQGYSYEQYF
TRBD2	TRBV9	.	TRBJ2-1	TGTGCCAGCAGCGTAGGGCGGGGGGCTTACAATGAGCAGTTCTTC	CASSVGRGAYNEQFF
TRBD2	TRBV2	.	TRBJ2-5	TGTGCCAGCAGTCAGACTAGCGGGGGGGCCGAGACCCAGTACTTC	CASSQTSGGAETQYF
TRBD1	TRBV10-3	.	TRBJ1-1	TGTGCCTCGGGGCAGGGGGGCACTGAAGCTTTCTTT	CASGQGGTEAFF
TRBD1	TRBV5-1	.	TRBJ1-1	TGCGCCAGCAGCTACACGACAGGGTACGGTGAAGCTTTCTTT	CASSYTTGYGEAFF
TRBD1	TRBV5-5	medium-sized	TRBJ1-5	TGTGCCAGCAGTCGAAAGCCGGGACAGGGGTCGTCTAGCAATCAGCCCCAGCATTTT	CASSRKPGQGSSSNQPQHF
.	TRBV9	.	TRBJ2-1	TGTGCCAGCAGCGGCTGGACCAAGCAGGGGTTCAATGAGCAGTTCTTC	CASSGWTKQGFNEQFF
.	TRBV15	.	TRBJ1-2	TGTGCCACCAGCAGAGAAAGGCCAGGCTATGGCTACACCTTC	CATSRERPGYGYTF
.	TRBV11-3	.	TRBJ2-3	TGTGCCAGCAGCTTAGGGCCGCAGATTACGCAGTATTTT	CASSLGPQITQYF
.	TRBV7-6	.	TRBJ2-1	TGTGCCAGCAGCCAAGGGGGGGATGAGCAGTTCTTC	CASSQGGDEQFF
.	TRBV11-3	.	TRBJ2-3	TGTGCCAGCAGCTTAGAAACAGGGTACACAGATACGCAGTATTTT	CASSLETGYTDTQYF
TRBD1	TRBV29-1	.	TRBJ2-1	TGCAGCGTTGGGGACAGGGTCAGTGAGCAGTTCTTC	CSVGDRVSEQFF
TRBD2	TRBV27	.	TRBJ2-3	TGTGCCAGCAGCACGGGACTGGGCGGGGGGGCCGGAGCAGATACGCAGTATTTT	CASSTGLGGGAGADTQYF
TRBD1	TRBV4-1	.	TRBJ1-3	TGCGCCAGCAGCCCTCAGGGGGCGCGTGGAAACACCATATATTTT	CASSPQGARGNTIYF
TRBD1	TRBV7-3	.	TRBJ2-1	TGTGCCAGCAGCAGATCCGGGACAGAAAACAATGAGCAGTTCTTC	CASSRSGTENNEQFF
TRBD2	TRBV25-1	once	TRBJ2-3	TGTGCCAGCAGTGAATATAGGACTAGCGGGAGTTTGGATACGCAGTATTTT	CASSEYRTSGSLDTQYF
.	TRBV19	once	TRBJ1-1	TGTGCCAGTAGTATCGTCTCCTCCGTGAACACTGAAGCTTTCTTT	CASSIVSSVNTEAFF
.	TRBV4-1	.	TRBJ1-1	TGCGCCAGCAGCCTAACGCTCACTTTTAACAGTGAAGCTTTCTTT	CASSLTLTFNSEAFF
.	TRBV4-3	.	TRBJ2-3	TGCGCCAGCAGCCCAAGCCCCACTAGAGCAGATACGCAGTATTTT	CASSPSPTRADTQYF
TRBD1	TRBV30	.	TRBJ2-5	TGTGCCTGGAGTCGAGACAGGGTATCCGGGGAGACCCAGTACTTC	CAWSRDRVSGETQYF
.	TRBV7-9	.	TRBJ1-2	TGTGCCAGCAGCTTCCCAGGGTCGGACTATGGCTACACCTTC	CASSFPGSDYGYTF
.	TRBV2	.	TRBJ1-1	TGTGCCAGCAGAATAAAACACGGGAGCGCTGAAGCTTTCTTT	CASRIKHGSAEAFF
TRBD2	TRBV10-3	.	TRBJ2-5	TGTGCCATCCGGGGGGGGGAGACCCAGTACTTC	CAIRGGETQYF
TRBD2	TRBV9	.	TRBJ2-3	TGTGCCAGCAGCGCGGGGACTAGCGGGGGCACAGATACGCAGTATTTT	CASSAGTSGGTDTQYF
.	TRBV2	.	TRBJ2-3	TGTGCCAGCATACGGGGGAAGACAGATACGCAGTATTTT	CASIRGKTDTQYF
TRBD1	TRBV27	.	TRBJ2-1	TGTGCCAGTTCGGACAGGGACACGTACAATGAGCAGTTCTTC	CASSDRDTYNEQFF
.	TRBV4-1	.	TRBJ1-1	TGCGCCAGCAGCCCCGAACAGGGAACCACTGAAGCTTTCTTT	CASSPEQGTTEAFF
.	TRBV25-1	.	TRBJ1-4	TGTGCCAGCAGTGAATCTGGGAGCCCCGGTCGGGAAAAACTGTTTTTT	CASSESGSPGREKLFF
.	TRBV15	.	TRBJ2-7	TGTGCCACCAGCAGAGATGTCCCAGCGGGCTACGAGCAGTACTTC	CATSRDVPAGYEQYF
TRBD2	TRBV7-2	once	TRBJ2-2	TGTGCCACGGGACTAGCGGGCCCAACGAACACCGGGGAGCTGTTTTTT	CATGLAGPTNTGELFF